The 26 T cell receptor beta chains reported below all come from one sample, sequenced in a study of shared clonotypes between healthy human individuals. Some clones are missing from TCRdb's copy, which holds only in-frame ones; the method was immunoSEQ multiplex PCR. The sample carries around 690,000 clones, roughly 91% recorded once. The sequenced material came from memory CD8+ T cells from PBMCs. Subset denoted: CD45RO+ cells pooled with CCR7-negative TemRA cells. Every receptor here comes from a man between 18 and 29 years old in good health. Some clones in this sample may be carry-over from other donors' samples.

J is TRBJ2-1 and V is TRBV2; TRBD1 matches at 8 bases. With V trimmed by 4 bases and J by 6 bases, 11 bases remained unmatched. Germline loops: CDR1 SNHLY, CDR2 FYNNEI. The CDR3 spans 16 residues. CDR3 residues: CASSARTGIGGNEQFF. DNA for the CDR3: TGTGCCAGCAGTGCACGGACAGGGATAGGCGGCAATGAGCAGTTCTTC.

The genes are TRBV12-2 and TRBJ2-7. TRBV12-2 is classified as a pseudogene. The length of the CDR3 is 10 residues. This CDR3 reads CASRRRPQYF. Written as DNA, the CDR3 is TGTGCAAGTCGCCGCCGGCCGCAGTACTTC.

This chain uses TRBV19 with TRBJ1-1; D remains unclear. CDR3 length: 12 residues. Germline assignment: CDR1 LNHDA and CDR2 SQIVND (reference sequence). V was trimmed by 5 bases and J by 4 bases, leaving 8 bases between them. CDR3 protein: CASSRTFTEAFF. CDR3 nucleotide sequence: TGTGCCAGTAGTCGGACCTTCACTGAAGCTTTCTTT.

The rearrangement links TRBV11-1 to TRBJ2-1; D unresolved. The CDR3 is 15 amino acids. Germline lookup yields CDR1 SGHAT and CDR2 FQDESV (reference sequence). V lost 1 base and J 8 bases, leaving 15 bases between the germline ends. For the CDR3, the DNA is TGTGCCAGCAGCTTAGGGCTAGAAGTTTTCGATGAGCAGTTCTTC. Protein sequence: CASSLGLEVFDEQFF.

The V gene is TRBV19, the J gene TRBJ1-2, with D hard to call. There are 14 residues in the CDR3. Per germline, CDR1 LNHDA and CDR2 SQIVND (reference sequence). V dropped 3 bases and J dropped 4 bases, with 12 bases sitting between them. This CDR3 is CASSMRGPLYGYTF. The CDR3 bases are TGTGCCAGTAGTATGCGAGGGCCGCTCTATGGCTACACCTTC.

The rearrangement joins TRBV27 to TRBJ2-7, with a weak D call TRBD2 (5 bases). CDR1 and CDR2 (germline): MNHEY, SMNVEV (reference sequence). The CDR3 consists of 15 residues. With 8 bases removed from V and 1 base from J, the gap between germline ends came to 18 bases. The CDR3 DNA follows: TGTGCCAGCCGCGCGGACTCCTCACCTTCCTACGAGCAGTACTTC. This gives the protein CASRADSSPSYEQYF.

This clone was recorded once. The V and J genes are TRBV5-5 and TRBJ1-5, with 8 bases identical to TRBD1. With 3 bases clipped from V and 0 bases from J, the junction kept 14 bases outside the gene matches. Germline lookup yields CDR1 SGHKS and CDR2 YYEKEE (reference sequence). The CDR3 is 19 amino acids. For the CDR3, the DNA is TGTGCCAGCAGCTCGTCGCCGGGACAGGCTTTTGGTAGCAATCAGCCCCAGCATTTT. It is translated as CASSSSPGQAFGSNQPQHF.

The chain carries TRBV27 and TRBJ2-1; 11 nucleotides match TRBD2. Germline V gene sequence: CDR1 MNHEY, CDR2 SMNVEV (reference sequence). With V trimmed by 5 bases and J by 7 bases, 1 base remained unmatched. CDR3 length equals 13 residues. The CDR3 bases are TGTGCCAGCAGTCGGACTAGCGGGAATGAGCAGTTCTTC. Translation gives CASSRTSGNEQFF.

The V gene is TRBV27, the J gene TRBJ2-7, with 7 bases identical to TRBD1. Trimming removed 5 bases from V and 2 bases from J; junction bases left unmatched: 12. Per the germline V gene, CDR1 is MNHEY and CDR2 is SMNVEV (reference sequence). The CDR3 extends over 16 amino acids. The CDR3 protein is CASSPSTGQATYEQYF. DNA of the CDR3: TGTGCCAGCAGTCCGTCGACAGGGCAGGCTACCTACGAGCAGTACTTC.

This clone came up once. The chain is built from TRBV5-4 and TRBJ2-1; a possible D gene is TRBD2 (7 bases). V lost 4 bases to trimming and J lost 9 bases, with 17 bases between them. CDR3 size: 14 residues. Looked up from germline, CDR1 is SGHNT and CDR2 is YYREEE (reference sequence). For the CDR3, the DNA is TGTGCCAGCAGCCCCGGCAGGGGAGGGGGTGAGCAGTTCTTC. Residues: CASSPGRGGGEQFF.

CDR3 sequence (DNA): TGTGCCAGCAGCTTGGGGGGACTAGGCGTTCCCTATGGCTACACCTTC. Protein sequence: CASSLGGLGVPYGYTF. The chain employs TRBV5-4 and TRBJ1-2; TRBD1 is a possible D gene (5 bases). Germline V lookup: CDR1 SGHNT, CDR2 YYREEE (reference sequence). The CDR3 runs to 16 residues. V lost 0 bases to trimming and J lost 4 bases, with 16 bases between them.

The chain is built from TRBV9 and TRBJ2-7; 10 bases line up with TRBD2. V gave up 4 bases and J gave up 5 bases; unmatched junction bases: 12. The CDR3 runs to 16 residues. From germline, CDR1 is SGDLS and CDR2 YYNGEE. The CDR3 DNA sequence: TGTGCCAGCAGCTCCTCCCTAGCGGGAGTAAGAGACGAGCAGTACTTC. It encodes CASSSSLAGVRDEQYF.

This chain joins TRBV5-1 and TRBJ2-2; D uncertain. The ends were cut back, 4 bases at V and 6 bases at J, with 10 bases in the middle. The germline V gene has CDR1 SGHRS and CDR2 YFSETQ. The length of the CDR3 is 13 residues. In DNA, the CDR3 is TGCGCCAGCAGCGGAGAGACGGCCGGGGAGCTGTTTTTT. Its protein product is CASSGETAGELFF.

For the CDR3, the DNA is TGTGCCAGCAGAACGACAGGGGCGGGCTACGAGCAGTACTTC. Its protein product is CASRTTGAGYEQYF. The chain couples TRBV28 to TRBJ2-7; 8 bases fit TRBD1. The trim removed 6 bases at V and 3 bases at J, leaving 7 bases unmatched. This CDR3 is built from 14 residues. In germline, CDR1 is MDHEN, CDR2 SYDVKM.

The V gene is TRBV13, the J gene TRBJ2-2, with unresolved D. Trimming pared 5 bases from V and 6 bases from J, leaving 13 bases between. This CDR3 is built from 14 residues. The germline gives CDR1 PRHDT, CDR2 FYEKMQ (reference sequence). The CDR3 coding sequence is TGTGCCAGCAGCCCACGTGTGTTCCCCGGGGAGCTGTTTTTT. Its protein product is CASSPRVFPGELFF.

The chain carries TRBV13 and TRBJ2-3, with D maybe TRBD2 (6 bases). V was pared by 0 bases and J by 3 bases, with 13 bases between. Germline lookup yields CDR1 PRHDT and CDR2 FYEKMQ (reference sequence). The CDR3 is made up of 16 amino acids. This CDR3 reads CASSLGRRGGTDTQYF. The CDR3 bases are TGTGCCAGCAGCTTAGGCCGGCGGGGAGGAACAGATACGCAGTATTTT. The full variable domain, rest sourced from reference TRBV13 and TRBJ2-3, is AAGVIQSPRHLIKEKRETATLKCYPIPRHDTVYWYQQGPGQDPQFLISFYEKMQSDKGSIPDRFSAQQFSDYHSELNMSSLELGDSALYFCASSLGRRGGTDTQYFGPGTRLTVL.

The rearrangement uses TRBV19 and TRBJ1-2; perhaps TRBD1 as D (6 bases). V was pared by 3 bases and J by 4 bases, with 9 bases between. CDR3 size: 13 residues. CDR1 is LNHDA and CDR2 is SQIVND in the germline V gene (reference sequence). The CDR3 nucleotides read TGTGCCAGTAGTATTCGGGGGCCCTATGGCTACACCTTC. Amino acid sequence: CASSIRGPYGYTF.

The J gene is TRBJ2-5, the V gene TRBV7-2; D ambiguous. This CDR3 is built from 15 residues. The germline gives CDR1 SGHTA, CDR2 FQGNSA. Trimming removed 5 bases at V and 5 bases at J, with 18 bases between. The CDR3 loop reads CASSPRGQRRETQYF. In nucleotides, the CDR3 is TGTGCCAGCAGCCCCCGAGGTCAAAGGCGGGAGACCCAGTACTTC.

The chain carries TRBV7-9 and TRBJ1-3; D is unresolved. The CDR3 sequence is 13 residues long. Germline V lookup: CDR1 SEHNR, CDR2 FQNEAQ (reference sequence). Trimming cost V 7 bases and J 4 bases, with 11 bases left between them. The chain's CDR3 is CASTPPGGNTIYF. DNA for the CDR3: TGTGCCAGCACCCCCCCGGGCGGAAACACCATATATTTT. The variable domain in full, completed from reference TRBV7-9 and TRBJ1-3, reads DTGVSQNPRHKITKRGQNVTFRCDPISEHNRLYWYRQTLGQGPEFLTYFQNEAQLEKSRLLSDRFSAERPKGSFSTLEIQRTEQGDSAMYLCASTPPGGNTIYFGEGSWLTVV.

The V and J genes are TRBV18 and TRBJ2-7; no reliable D call. The CDR3 runs to 15 residues. Germline V lookup: CDR1 KGHSH, CDR2 LQKENI. Trimming removed 0 bases from V and 2 bases from J, with 11 bases in between. Here the CDR3 DNA reads TGTGCCAGCTCACCACCTGGGGTCGGAGCCTACGAGCAGTACTTC. This codes for CASSPPGVGAYEQYF.

The gene calls are TRBV11-2 and TRBJ2-7; D possibly matches TRBD1 or TRBD2 (5 bases each). Germline CDR1 reads SGHAT; CDR2 reads FQNNGV. This CDR3 is built from 13 residues. V lost 8 bases and J 7 bases, leaving 18 bases between the germline ends. The CDR3 region has the DNA TGTGCCAGCCCCGGGACGGACGATGGGGAGCAGTACTTC. It yields the protein CASPGTDDGEQYF.

This rearrangement joins TRBV6-1 to TRBJ2-7; D may correspond to TRBD1 or TRBD2 (5 bases each). The CDR3 has 15 residues. Germline V gene sequence: CDR1 MNHNS, CDR2 SASEGT. Trimming removed 6 bases from V and 3 bases from J, with 18 bases in between. The CDR3 sequence: CASSPGLAIVYEQYF. The DNA for the CDR3 is TGTGCCAGCAGCCCGGGGCTAGCAATCGTCTACGAGCAGTACTTC.

This chain links TRBV6-5 with TRBJ2-3; D possibly corresponds to TRBD1 (6 bases). V gave up 5 bases and J gave up 3 bases, with 15 bases separating them. Germline loops: CDR1 MNHEY, CDR2 SVGAGI. CDR3 length: 15 amino acids. DNA for the CDR3: TGTGCCAGCAGTCCCTCCAGGGGATCGACAGATACGCAGTATTTT. It translates to CASSPSRGSTDTQYF.

This clone was found a few times. The chain carries TRBV4-1 and TRBJ1-2; D not certain. The CDR3 is 15 amino acids. Germline values: CDR1 MGHRA, CDR2 YSYEKL. Trimming took off 0 bases at V and 5 bases at J, with 13 bases between the two ends. The CDR3 spells CASSQEHGTGYGYTF. The CDR3 bases are TGCGCCAGCAGCCAAGAACACGGCACGGGATATGGCTACACCTTC.

This chain links TRBV6-5 with TRBJ1-5; D ambiguous. V shed 6 bases and J shed 6 bases, with 12 bases lying between them. The CDR3 is 13 amino acids. Germline V gives CDR1 MNHEY, CDR2 SVGAGI. CDR3 region: CASSPDGRQPQHF. The CDR3 nucleotides are TGTGCCAGCAGCCCGGACGGTCGTCAGCCCCAGCATTTT.

The CDR3, as DNA: TGTGCCAGCAGTGAACGGGTATTTTTCACTGAAGCTTTCTTT. This gives the protein CASSERVFFTEAFF. The chain is built from TRBV6-1 and TRBJ1-1, with D unresolved. CDR3 size: 14 residues. V was shortened by 2 bases and J by 4 bases, with 11 bases between the two germline ends. Germline values: CDR1 MNHNS, CDR2 SASEGT.